One TCR beta chain is described in this entry. The data belong to a study of patients and donors after allogeneic stem cell transplantation. Each CDR3 protein is one row after TCRdb ran MiXCR on the RT-PCR reads. The sample carries approximately 250,000 distinct CDR3 sequences, 14% recorded once. Sequenced sample: blood, either unsorted or a sorted T cell fraction (not recorded which). The receptor's source is a human donor who was either an allogeneic HSCT recipient or a stem cell or donor lymphocyte infusion donor (not recorded which). It is not recorded whose cells these are; they may come from a transplant donor.

CDR3 sequence (DNA): TGTGCCATCAGTGGGGAGGGGTTTAGCAATCAGCCCCAGCATTTT. Translating gives CAISGEGFSNQPQHF. The V and J genes are TRBV10-3 and TRBJ1-5; TRBD1 is a possible D gene (5 bases). V shed 4 bases and J shed 0 bases, with 10 bases lying between them. Germline V gene data show CDR1 as ENHRY and CDR2 as SYGVKD. This CDR3 spans 15 amino acids.